This record concerns one T cell receptor (beta chain) sequence. Assay used: immunoSEQ multiplex PCR; TCRdb lists only in-frame clones, some missing. This sample has about 110,000 clones, with about 85% found just once. This specimen belongs to a study of cytomegalovirus exposure and HLA in healthy donors. Trimming stripped 2 bases from V and 6 bases from J, with 14 bases between. This CDR3 has 15 residues. Germline-derived CDR1 and CDR2 are MNHNS and SASEGT. This chain joins TRBV6-1 and TRBJ1-5, with D possibly matching TRBD1 (6 bases). The TCR comes from a woman in her late teens or twenties in good health and CMV-seronegative. Sequenced sample: PBMCs. The CDR3 nucleotides read TGTGCCAGCAGTGAATATGGCGGGGGCTCTCAGCCCCAGCATTTT. This encodes CASSEYGGGSQPQHF.